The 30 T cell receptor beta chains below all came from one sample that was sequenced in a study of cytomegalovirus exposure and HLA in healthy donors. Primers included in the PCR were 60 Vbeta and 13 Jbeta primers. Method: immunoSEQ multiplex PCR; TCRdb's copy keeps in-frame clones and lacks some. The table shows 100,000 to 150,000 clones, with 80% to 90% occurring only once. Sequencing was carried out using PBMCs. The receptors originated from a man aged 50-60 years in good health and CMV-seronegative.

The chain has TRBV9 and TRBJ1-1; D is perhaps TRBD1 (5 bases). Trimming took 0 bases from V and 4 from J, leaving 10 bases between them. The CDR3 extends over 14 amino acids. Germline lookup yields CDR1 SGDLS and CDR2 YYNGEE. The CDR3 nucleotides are TGTGCCAGCAGCGTAGGGGGCATGGCCACTGAAGCTTTCTTT. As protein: CASSVGGMATEAFF.

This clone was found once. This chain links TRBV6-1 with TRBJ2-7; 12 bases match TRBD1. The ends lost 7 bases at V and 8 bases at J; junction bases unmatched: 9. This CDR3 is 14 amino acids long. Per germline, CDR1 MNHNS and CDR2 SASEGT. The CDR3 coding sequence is TGTGCCAGCATCCCGGCGGGACAGGGGGCCAAGCAGTACTTC. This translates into CASIPAGQGAKQYF.

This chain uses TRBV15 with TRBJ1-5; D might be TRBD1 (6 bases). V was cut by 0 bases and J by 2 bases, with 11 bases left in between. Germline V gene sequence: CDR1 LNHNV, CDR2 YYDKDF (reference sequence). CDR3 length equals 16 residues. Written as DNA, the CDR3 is TGTGCCACCAGCAGAGACCTATCAGGGGGCAATCAGCCCCAGCATTTT. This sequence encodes CATSRDLSGGNQPQHF.

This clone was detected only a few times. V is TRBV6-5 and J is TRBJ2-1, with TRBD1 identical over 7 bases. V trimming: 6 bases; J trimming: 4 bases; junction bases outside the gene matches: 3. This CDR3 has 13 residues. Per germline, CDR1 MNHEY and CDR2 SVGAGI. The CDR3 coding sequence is TGTGCCAGCAGACTGGACAGGTACAATGAGCAGTTCTTC. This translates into CASRLDRYNEQFF.

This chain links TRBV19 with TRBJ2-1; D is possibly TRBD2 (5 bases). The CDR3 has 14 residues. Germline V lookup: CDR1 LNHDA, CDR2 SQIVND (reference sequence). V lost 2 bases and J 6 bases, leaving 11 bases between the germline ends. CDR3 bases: TGTGCCAGTAGTATACAGTCTAGCCTCAATGAGCAGTTCTTC. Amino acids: CASSIQSSLNEQFF.

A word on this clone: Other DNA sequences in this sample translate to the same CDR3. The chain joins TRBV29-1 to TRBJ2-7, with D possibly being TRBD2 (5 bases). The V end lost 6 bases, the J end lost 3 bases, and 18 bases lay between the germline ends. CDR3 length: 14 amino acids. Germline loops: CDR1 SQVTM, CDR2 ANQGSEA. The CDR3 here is CSVGQTPGGYEQYF. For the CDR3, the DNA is TGCAGCGTAGGGCAGACCCCAGGAGGCTACGAGCAGTACTTC.

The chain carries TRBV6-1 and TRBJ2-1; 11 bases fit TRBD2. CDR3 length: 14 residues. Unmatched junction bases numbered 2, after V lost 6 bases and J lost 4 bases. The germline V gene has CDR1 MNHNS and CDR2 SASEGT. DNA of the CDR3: TGTGCCAGCAGGACTAGCGGGGATTACAATGAGCAGTTCTTC. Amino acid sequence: CASRTSGDYNEQFF.

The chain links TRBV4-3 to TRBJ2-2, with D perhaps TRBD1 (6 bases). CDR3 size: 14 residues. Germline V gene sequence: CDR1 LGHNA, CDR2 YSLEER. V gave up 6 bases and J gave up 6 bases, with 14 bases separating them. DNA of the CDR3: TGCGCCAGCAGTCCCCTGACAGGCGCCGGGGAGCTGTTTTTT. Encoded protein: CASSPLTGAGELFF.

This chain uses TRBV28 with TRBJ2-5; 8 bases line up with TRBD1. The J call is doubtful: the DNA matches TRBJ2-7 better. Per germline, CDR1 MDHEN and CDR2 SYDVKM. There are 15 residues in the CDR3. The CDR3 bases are TGTGCCAGCAGTACCGTTCACAGGGGGACCTACGAGCAGTACTTC. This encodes CASSTVHRGTYEQYF.

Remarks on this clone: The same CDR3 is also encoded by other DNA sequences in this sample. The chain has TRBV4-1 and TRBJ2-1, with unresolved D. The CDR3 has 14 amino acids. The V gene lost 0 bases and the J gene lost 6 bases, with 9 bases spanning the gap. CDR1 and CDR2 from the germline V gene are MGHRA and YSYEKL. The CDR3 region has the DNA TGCGCCAGCAGCCAAGATAACCCGAGCAATGAGCAGTTCTTC. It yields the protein CASSQDNPSNEQFF.

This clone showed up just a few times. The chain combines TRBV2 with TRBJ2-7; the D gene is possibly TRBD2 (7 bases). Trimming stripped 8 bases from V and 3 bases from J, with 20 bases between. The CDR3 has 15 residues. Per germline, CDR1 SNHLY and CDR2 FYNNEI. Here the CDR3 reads CASVPTGGLNYEQYF. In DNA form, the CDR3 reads TGTGCCAGCGTCCCGACGGGGGGCTTAAACTACGAGCAGTACTTC.

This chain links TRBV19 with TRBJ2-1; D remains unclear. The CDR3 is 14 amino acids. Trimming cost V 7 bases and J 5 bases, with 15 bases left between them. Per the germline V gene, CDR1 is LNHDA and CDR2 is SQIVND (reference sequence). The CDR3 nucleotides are TGTGCCAGTATGGTGAGAGAAAGAGACAATGAGCAGTTCTTC. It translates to CASMVRERDNEQFF.

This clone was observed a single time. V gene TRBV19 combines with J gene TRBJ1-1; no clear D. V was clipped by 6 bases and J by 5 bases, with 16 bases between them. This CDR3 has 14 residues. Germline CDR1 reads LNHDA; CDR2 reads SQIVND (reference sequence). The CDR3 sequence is CASSLSGLGTEAFF. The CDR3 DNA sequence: TGTGCCAGTAGCCTTTCCGGACTTGGGACTGAAGCTTTCTTT.

CDR3 in amino acids: CASSLARQTGELFF. The CDR3 bases are TGTGCCAGCAGCTTAGCGCGGCAAACCGGGGAGCTGTTTTTT. V is TRBV7-2 and J is TRBJ2-2, with no clear D. CDR1 SGHTA and CDR2 FQGNSA come from the germline V gene. The CDR3 is made up of 14 amino acids. Between the trimmed V and J ends, which lost 0 bases and 5 bases, there was a span of 7 bases.

The CDR3 protein is CASSLGQPGETQYF. The DNA of the CDR3 is TGCGCCAGCAGCTTGGGACAGCCCGGAGAGACCCAGTACTTC. V usage is TRBV5-1 and J usage is TRBJ2-5; tentative D call: TRBD1 (5 bases). The CDR3 is 14 residues long. Germline-derived CDR1 and CDR2 are SGHRS and YFSETQ. Trimming removed 0 bases at V and 4 bases at J, with 10 bases between.

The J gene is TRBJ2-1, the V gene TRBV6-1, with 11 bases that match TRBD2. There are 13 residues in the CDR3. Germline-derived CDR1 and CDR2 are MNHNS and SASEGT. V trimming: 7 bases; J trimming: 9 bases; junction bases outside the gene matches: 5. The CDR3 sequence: CASTIAGGPEQFF. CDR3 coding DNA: TGTGCCAGCACCATAGCGGGGGGGCCTGAGCAGTTCTTC.

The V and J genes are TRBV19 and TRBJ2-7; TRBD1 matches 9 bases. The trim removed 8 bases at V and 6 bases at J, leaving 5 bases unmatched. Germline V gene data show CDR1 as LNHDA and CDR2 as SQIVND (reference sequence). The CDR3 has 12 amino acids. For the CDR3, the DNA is TGTGCCAGTGGACAGGGGACTCTCGAGCAGTACTTC. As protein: CASGQGTLEQYF.

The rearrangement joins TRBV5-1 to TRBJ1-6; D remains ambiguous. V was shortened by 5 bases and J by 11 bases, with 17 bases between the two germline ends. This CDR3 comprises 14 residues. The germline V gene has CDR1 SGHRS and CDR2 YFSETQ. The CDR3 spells CASRPIGSTTPLHF. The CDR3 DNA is TGCGCCAGCAGACCCATAGGTTCGACAACACCCCTCCACTTT. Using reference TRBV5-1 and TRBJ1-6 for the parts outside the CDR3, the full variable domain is KAGVTQTPRYLIKTRGQQVTLSCSPISGHRSVSWYQQTPGQGLQFLFEYFSETQRNKGNFPGRFSGRQFSNSRSEMNVSTLELGDSALYLCASRPIGSTTPLHFGNGTRLTVT.

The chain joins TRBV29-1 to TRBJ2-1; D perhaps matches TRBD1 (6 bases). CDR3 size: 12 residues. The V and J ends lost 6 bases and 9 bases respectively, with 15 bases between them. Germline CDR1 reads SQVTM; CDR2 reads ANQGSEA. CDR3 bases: TGCAGCGTAAGACAGGATCAGGCTGAGCAGTTCTTC. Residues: CSVRQDQAEQFF.

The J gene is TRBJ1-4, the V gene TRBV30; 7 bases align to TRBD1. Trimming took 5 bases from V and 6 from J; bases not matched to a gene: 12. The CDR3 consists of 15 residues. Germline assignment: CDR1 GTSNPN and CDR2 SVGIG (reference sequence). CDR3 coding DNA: TGTGCCTGGGCTCTCTTAGGACAGGATCATGAAAAACTGTTTTTT. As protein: CAWALLGQDHEKLFF.

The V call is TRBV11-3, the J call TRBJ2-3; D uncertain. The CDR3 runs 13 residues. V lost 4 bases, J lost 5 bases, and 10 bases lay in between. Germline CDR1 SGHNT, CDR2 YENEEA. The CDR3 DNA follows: TGTGCCAGCAGCTCCTCTATGAGAGATACGCAGTATTTT. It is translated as CASSSSMRDTQYF.

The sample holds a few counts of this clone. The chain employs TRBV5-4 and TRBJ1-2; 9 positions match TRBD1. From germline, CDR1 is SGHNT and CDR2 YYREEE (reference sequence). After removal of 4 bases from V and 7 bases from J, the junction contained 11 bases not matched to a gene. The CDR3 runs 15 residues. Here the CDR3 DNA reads TGTGCCAGCAGCCCACAACAGGGGGCGTTGATTGGCTACACCTTC. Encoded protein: CASSPQQGALIGYTF.

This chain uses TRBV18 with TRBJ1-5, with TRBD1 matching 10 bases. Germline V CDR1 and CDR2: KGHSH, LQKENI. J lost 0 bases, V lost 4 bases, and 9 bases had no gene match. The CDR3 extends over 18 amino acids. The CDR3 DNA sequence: TGTGCCAGCTCACGGGGACAGGGGCTAGGTTATAGCAATCAGCCCCAGCATTTT. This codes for CASSRGQGLGYSNQPQHF.

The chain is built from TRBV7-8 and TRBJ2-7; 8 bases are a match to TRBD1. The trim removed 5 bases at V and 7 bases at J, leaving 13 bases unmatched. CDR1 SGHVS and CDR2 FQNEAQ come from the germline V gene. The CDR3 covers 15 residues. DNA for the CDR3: TGTGCCAGCAGCCCAACGGGACAGGTCCCTTCTGAGCAGTACTTC. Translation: CASSPTGQVPSEQYF.

The CDR3 sequence: CASSELAGTGAGNTIYF. The CDR3 DNA is TGTGCCAGCAGTGAACTAGCCGGGACAGGTGCGGGAAACACCATATATTTT. The chain is built from TRBV6-1 and TRBJ1-3; 8 bases align to TRBD1. The CDR3 consists of 17 residues. Trimming at V came to 2 bases and at J to 4 bases, leaving 10 bases not matched to a gene. Looked up from germline, CDR1 is MNHNS and CDR2 is SASEGT.

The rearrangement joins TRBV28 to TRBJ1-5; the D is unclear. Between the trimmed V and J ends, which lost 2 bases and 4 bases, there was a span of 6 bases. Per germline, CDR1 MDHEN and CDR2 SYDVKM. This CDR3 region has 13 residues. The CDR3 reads CASSLSFNQPQHF. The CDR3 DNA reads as TGTGCCAGCAGTTTAAGCTTTAATCAGCCCCAGCATTTT.

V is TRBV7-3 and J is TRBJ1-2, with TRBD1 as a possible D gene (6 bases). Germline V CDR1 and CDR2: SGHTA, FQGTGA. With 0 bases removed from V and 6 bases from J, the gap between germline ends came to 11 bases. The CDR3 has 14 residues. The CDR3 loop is CASSLTNRDHGYTF. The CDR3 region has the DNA TGTGCCAGCAGCTTAACTAACAGGGATCATGGCTACACCTTC. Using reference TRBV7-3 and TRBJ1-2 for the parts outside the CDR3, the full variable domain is GAGVSQTPSNKVTEKGKYVELRCDPISGHTALYWYRQSLGQGPEFLIYFQGTGAADDSGLPNDRFFAVRPEGSVSTLKIQRTERGDSAVYLCASSLTNRDHGYTFGSGTRLTVV.

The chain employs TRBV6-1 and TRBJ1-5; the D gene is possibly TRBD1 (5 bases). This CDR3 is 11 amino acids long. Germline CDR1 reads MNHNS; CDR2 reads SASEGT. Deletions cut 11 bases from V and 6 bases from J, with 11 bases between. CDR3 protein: CAGGRAQPQHF. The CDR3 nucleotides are TGTGCCGGGGGGAGGGCTCAGCCCCAGCATTTT.

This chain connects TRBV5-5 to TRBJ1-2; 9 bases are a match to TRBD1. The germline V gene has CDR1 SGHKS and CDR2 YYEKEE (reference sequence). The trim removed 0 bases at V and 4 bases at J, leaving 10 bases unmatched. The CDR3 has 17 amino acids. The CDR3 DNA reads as TGTGCCAGCAGCTTGGGTCTAAGGGACAGGGCCTCCTATGGCTACACCTTC. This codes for CASSLGLRDRASYGYTF.

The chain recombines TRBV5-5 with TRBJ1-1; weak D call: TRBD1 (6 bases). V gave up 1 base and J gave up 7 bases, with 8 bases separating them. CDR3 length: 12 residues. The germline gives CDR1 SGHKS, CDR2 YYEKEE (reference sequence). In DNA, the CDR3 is TGTGCCAGCAGCTTGTGGACAGATGAAGCTTTCTTT. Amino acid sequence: CASSLWTDEAFF. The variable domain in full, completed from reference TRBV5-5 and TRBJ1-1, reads DAGVTQSPTHLIKTRGQQVTLRCSPISGHKSVSWYQQVLGQGPQFIFQYYEKEERGRGNFPDRFSARQFPNYSSELNVNALLLGDSALYLCASSLWTDEAFFGQGTRLTVV.